These T cell receptor beta chains were read from a single sample in a study of blood T cell repertoires in COVID-19. Generated by immunoSEQ multiplex PCR, the TCRdb table keeps only in-frame clones and is missing some. This sample has about 180,000 clones; just under 80% occur once, and the top ten carry 6.5%. The sample consisted of peripheral blood. The source is a man aged 65-85 years with active or convalescent COVID-19. Both conserved end residues are trimmed from each CDR3. Where a row states a size, it is once, few, many or the class of an expanded clone; other rows omit it.

v_call,clone_size,cdr3_aa
TRBV6-6,NA,ASSSLDSVYYGYT
TRBV5-4,NA,ASSPTRPDTQY
TRBV30,NA,AWSRQGYYEKLF
TRBV6-5,NA,ASSYYQEGTEAF
TRBV24-1,NA,ATSDAGTNYGYT
TRBV5-1,NA,ASSFFLSSEKLF
TRBV30,NA,AWSVNRGGGSDTQY
TRBV6-5,once,ASRLTRDTEAF
TRBV7-2,NA,ASSLGIAGFRETQY
TRBV5-1,NA,ASSLDGQGGQPQH
TRBV5-1,NA,ASSFSSGGLNEQF
TRBV7-9,few,ASSSSGPEAF
TRBV27,NA,ASSLSRKEGSYNEQF
TRBV20-1,NA,SARVGEKLF
TRBV19,NA,ASSEGQGAGQPQH
TRBV18,NA,ASSPGLAGAYNEQF
TRBV12-5,NA,ASGVNGGSYEQY
TRBV6-5,NA,ASKLDTDTQY
TRBV18,NA,ASSPYRGVTYEQY
TRBV30,NA,AWSENNSPLH
TRBV7-9,NA,ASTKRGSNSNEQF
TRBV10-1,NA,ASSERQGAEAF
TRBV7-2,NA,ASSPQQGGNSPLH
TRBV14,NA,ASSQVWTGQYT
TRBV6-5,NA,ASSTGADGTQY
TRBV30,NA,AWSVRGWGTEAF
TRBV27,NA,ASSLTRQPSNEKLF
TRBV11-2,NA,ASSQDTANQPQH
TRBV6-1,NA,ASSEMRITNTEAF
TRBV2,NA,ASTESEGTGTQY
TRBV6-2/TRBV6-3,few,ASSSSWTGVTGELF
TRBV2,NA,ASRDNIYGYT
TRBV7-2,NA,ASSSWTGRDQPQH
TRBV5-4,NA,ASSPGQGTYNSPLH
TRBV6-6,NA,ASSSKGQGATEAF
TRBV19,NA,ASSGIGGSYNEQF
TRBV9,NA,ASSVVYSGELF
TRBV2,NA,ASSGGLAGVETQY
TRBV3-1/TRBV3-2,NA,ASSQESRGIEAF
TRBV7-2,few,ASSIGTGREQY
TRBV6-1,NA,ASSEPGLAGGSLGEQF
TRBV5-1,NA,ASSQGAGNQPQH
TRBV5-4,once,ASSGGGGGYNEQF
TRBV28,NA,ASSRQGLGEQY
TRBV27,NA,ASSLGTSGAQETQY
TRBV5-6,NA,ASSLGHLLAKNIQY
TRBV5-1,once,ASSLTQGGHEQY
TRBV28,NA,ASSSPGSDIQY
TRBV5-1,once,ASSLEAQGAAGYT
TRBV18,few,ASSPPGLGSNEQY
TRBV19,NA,ASSENGYSYEQY